This T cell receptor (beta chain) came from a study of T-cell reconstitution after alpha-beta-depleted transplantation in children. This clonotype was seen ten or more times. What it recognizes is unknown. Unique molecular identifiers were incorporated when the TCRbeta library was constructed. TCRdb used MiXCR to reprocess the PCR reads, holding one entry per CDR3 protein. The sample lists approximately 70,000 distinct CDR3 sequences, roughly 4.5% occurring once. Study findings and constraints: Reportedly, only several hundred clones from non-depleted graft cells drove alpha-beta T-cell counts at about two months.

Trimming stripped 10 bases from V and 5 bases from J, with 11 bases between. CDR3 length equals 11 residues. Germline CDR1 and CDR2: MNHEY and SVGEGT. This clonotype originated in a boy under two years old who had a stem cell transplant for acute myeloid leukemia, so the T cells may come from the graft donor. The V and J genes are TRBV6-2 or TRBV6-3 and TRBJ1-2; unclear D gene. The material was PBMCs, mostly from graft donor cells, obtained 180 days after TCRalphabeta/CD19-depleted stem cell transplant. CDR3 region: CATLFGYGYTF. CDR3 DNA: TGTGCCACCCTCTTCGGTTATGGCTACACCTTC.